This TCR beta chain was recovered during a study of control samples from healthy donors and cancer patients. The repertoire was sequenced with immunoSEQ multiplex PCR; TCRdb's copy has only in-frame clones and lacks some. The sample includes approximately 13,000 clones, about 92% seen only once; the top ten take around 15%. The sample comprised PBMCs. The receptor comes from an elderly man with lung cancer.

The CDR3, as DNA: TGTGCCAGCTCTCATGGTAGGTCGGGCACTGAAGCTTTCTTT. Protein: CASSHGRSGTEAFF. V is TRBV6-5 and J is TRBJ1-1; D is ambiguous. Germline V lookup: CDR1 MNHEY, CDR2 SVGAGI. Trimming took off 8 bases at V and 4 bases at J, with 17 bases between the two ends. The CDR3 runs 14 residues.